The 25 T cell receptor beta chains presented below share a single source sample, sequenced in a study of T cell repertoires in cytomegalovirus infection. Each CDR3 protein gets one entry after TCRdb re-called the reads with MiXCR. The sample carries 680,000 or so distinct CDR3 sequences, 35% recorded once. The specimen sequenced was PBMCs. The receptor source for this set is a human donor in good health (CMV status not recorded). Some clones in this sample may be carry-over from other donors' samples.

Details on this clonotype: A read error may be the cause here, since a much bigger clone is one base away. The rearrangement uses TRBV7-8 and TRBJ1-5; D not certain. V dropped 2 bases and J dropped 4 bases, with 15 bases sitting between them. The CDR3 extends over 16 amino acids. Germline CDR1 reads SGHVS; CDR2 reads FQNEAQ. The CDR3 loop is CASSLMWAWSNQPQHF. The CDR3 DNA is TGTGCCAGCAGCTTAATGTGGGCATGGAGTAATCAGCCCCAGCATTTT.

This clonotype came up a few times. V gene TRBV20-1 combines with J gene TRBJ1-4, with TRBD1 matching over 9 bases. CDR1 is DFQATT, CDR2 SNEGSKA, per germline (reference sequence). The CDR3 covers 15 residues. V was clipped by 0 bases and J by 6 bases; unmatched bases: 5. The chain's CDR3 is CSARDPTGGDEKLFF. For the CDR3, the DNA is TGCAGTGCTAGAGACCCGACAGGGGGAGATGAAAAACTGTTTTTT.

The CDR3 reads CASRQEDGYEQYF. CDR3 in DNA: TGCGCCAGCAGACAGGAGGACGGCTACGAGCAGTACTTC. The V call is TRBV5-1, the J call TRBJ2-7; the D gene could be TRBD1 or TRBD2 (5 bases each). CDR1 is SGHRS and CDR2 is YFSETQ in the germline V gene. The CDR3 spans 13 residues. Trimming stripped 5 bases from V and 3 bases from J, with 12 bases between.

The chain uses TRBV20-1 and TRBJ2-3, with D perhaps TRBD1 or TRBD2 (5 bases each). The germline V gene encodes CDR1 DFQATT and CDR2 SNEGSKA (reference sequence). Trimming stripped 6 bases from V and 6 bases from J, with 25 bases between. The CDR3 runs to 16 residues. The CDR3 region has the DNA TGCAGTGCCAAAGCAAAACGGGGCCCAAGCTGGGATACGCAGTATTTT. Protein: CSAKAKRGPSWDTQYF.

The chain carries TRBV23-1 and TRBJ1-5; TRBD1 might be the D (5 bases). TRBV23-1 qualifies as an ORF whose function is uncertain. The V end lost 8 bases, the J end lost 9 bases, and 11 bases lay between the germline ends. The CDR3 totals 11 residues. In DNA form, the CDR3 reads TGCGCCAGCGGAGGGGTTCGGCCCCAGCATTTT. It yields the protein CASGGVRPQHF.

The chain combines TRBV6-5 with TRBJ1-4; 8 nucleotides match TRBD1. V shed 5 bases and J 8 bases; nucleotides not matched to a gene: 7. CDR1 MNHEY and CDR2 SVGAGI come from the germline V gene. This CDR3 has 14 amino acids. The CDR3 bases are TGTGCCAGCAGTGGCAGGGGGCTAGGGGAAAAACTGTTTTTT. This translates into CASSGRGLGEKLFF.

The chain combines TRBV20-1 with TRBJ1-5; 7 bases fit TRBD1. Per germline, CDR1 DFQATT and CDR2 SNEGSKA (reference sequence). With 4 bases clipped from V and 1 base from J, the junction kept 7 bases outside the gene matches. The CDR3 length is 15 residues. CDR3 amino acids: CSATGQAMSNQPQHF. Here the CDR3 DNA reads TGCAGTGCTACCGGACAGGCGATGAGCAATCAGCCCCAGCATTTT.

For this clonotype: The germline gene is not matched at one end of the junction; a read error may be the cause. The chain employs TRBV27 and TRBJ1-2; 7 nucleotides match TRBD1. The CDR3 has 17 amino acids. Germline V gives CDR1 MNHEY, CDR2 SMNVEV (reference sequence). The CDR3 DNA follows: TGTGCCAGCAGTTCCCGCGGTCGCGTAGGGACAGTAGGGGTCGTCGAATTC. Translation: CASSSRGRVGTVGVVEF.

As for this clonotype: A read error may explain this, as a much larger clone is one base away. This chain joins TRBV7-2 and TRBJ2-1, with 9 bases that match TRBD2. This CDR3 is 17 amino acids long. CDR1 is SGHTA and CDR2 is FQGNSA in the germline V gene. CDR3 nucleotides: TGTGCCAGCAGCTTTACCGCGGGGGGGAGGACCTACCATGAGCAGTTCTTC. Residues: CASSFTAGGRTYHEQFF.

This clonotype has at least ten counts. The chain combines TRBV7-2 with TRBJ2-7; the D gene is possibly TRBD2 (5 bases). This CDR3 region has 14 residues. Looked up from germline, CDR1 is SGHTA and CDR2 is FQGNSA. Trimming left V 3 bases short and J 3 bases short, with 12 bases between. CDR3 in DNA: TGTGCCAGCAGCTTCGGAGGCAGAATCTACGAGCAGTACTTC. It codes for CASSFGGRIYEQYF.

This clonotype occurred a few times. The rearrangement uses TRBV12-3 or TRBV12-4 and TRBJ1-2; 8 bases fit TRBD1. V lost 5 bases and J lost 7; bases outside the gene matches: 6. The CDR3 length is 13 residues. The CDR3 region is CASSPGQGSGYTF. CDR3 sequence (DNA): TGTGCCAGCAGTCCTGGACAGGGAAGTGGCTACACCTTC.

V is TRBV19 and J is TRBJ1-5; 9 positions agree with TRBD1. Germline-derived CDR1 and CDR2 are LNHDA and SQIVND (reference sequence). The V gene end was trimmed by 6 bases and the J gene end by 4 bases; junction bases not matched to a gene: 7. CDR3 length: 15 residues. For the CDR3, the DNA is TGTGCCAGTAGGGGACAGGGTTGGGGGAATCAGCCCCAGCATTTT. Protein sequence: CASRGQGWGNQPQHF.

CDR3 DNA: TGTGCCAGCAGTGGGACAGATCCAACTAATGAAAAACTGTTTTTT. This sequence encodes CASSGTDPTNEKLFF. The rearrangement links TRBV6-2 or TRBV6-3 to TRBJ1-4; 7 positions agree with TRBD1. This CDR3 contains 15 residues. Trimming at V came to 5 bases and at J to 0 bases, leaving 3 bases not matched to a gene. Germline assignment: CDR1 MNHEY and CDR2 SVGEGT.

In its sample, this clonotype was seen a few times. The V and J genes are TRBV19 and TRBJ1-1; D is unresolved. Trimming removed 2 bases at V and 0 bases at J, with 4 bases between. The CDR3 has 13 residues. The germline CDR1 and CDR2 sequences are LNHDA and SQIVND (reference sequence). Here the CDR3 DNA reads TGTGCCAGTAGTATAATCATGAACACTGAAGCTTTCTTT. Translating it yields CASSIIMNTEAFF.

The count of this clonotype is one. The V call is TRBV9, the J call TRBJ2-2; D is uncertain. Trimming shortened V by 0 bases and J by 4 bases, and 10 bases separated the two germline ends. Germline V lookup: CDR1 SGDLS, CDR2 YYNGEE. CDR3 length: 15 residues. The CDR3 region has the DNA TGTGCCAGCAGCGTAGTTCCGGAAATCACCGGGGAGCTGTTTTTT. Amino acids: CASSVVPEITGELFF.

This clonotype was recorded a few times. The J gene is TRBJ2-7, the V gene TRBV19; D not certain. The CDR3 is 14 amino acids. The ends were cut back, 4 bases at V and 0 bases at J, with 10 bases in the middle. In germline, CDR1 is LNHDA, CDR2 SQIVND (reference sequence). The CDR3 DNA is TGTGCCAGTAGTAATGGGCCCGACTCCTACGAGCAGTACTTC. It yields the protein CASSNGPDSYEQYF.

This clonotype was picked up a small number of times. The genes are TRBV7-2 and TRBJ2-5; 9 bases fit TRBD2. CDR1 SGHTA and CDR2 FQGNSA come from the germline V gene. With 6 bases clipped from V and 5 bases from J, the junction kept 10 bases outside the gene matches. The CDR3 totals 15 residues. CDR3 amino acids: CASRVSGSVEETQYF. DNA for the CDR3: TGTGCCAGCAGAGTTAGCGGGAGCGTCGAGGAGACCCAGTACTTC.

This clonotype appeared a few times. This chain uses TRBV7-8 with TRBJ2-5; D might be TRBD1 (6 bases). The germline CDR1 and CDR2 sequences are SGHVS and FQNEAQ. The CDR3 is 15 residues long. Trimming stripped 2 bases from V and 2 bases from J, with 12 bases between. The CDR3 loop is CASSLLGASQETQYF. CDR3 DNA: TGTGCCAGCAGCTTATTGGGGGCCAGTCAAGAGACCCAGTACTTC. Looking up the rest from reference TRBV7-8 and TRBJ2-5 gives the full variable domain: GAGVSQSPRYKVAKRGQDVALRCDPISGHVSLFWYQQALGQGPEFLTYFQNEAQLDKSGLPSDRFFAERPEGSVSTLKIQRTQQEDSAVYLCASSLLGASQETQYFGPGTRLLVL.

In this sample, this clonotype turned up once. The CDR3 sequence: CASSVQGDYNSPLHF. CDR3 coding DNA: TGTGCCAGCAGTGTACAGGGGGATTATAATTCACCCCTCCACTTT. The gene calls are TRBV2 and TRBJ1-6; TRBD1 aligns across 8 bases. This CDR3 comprises 15 residues. Germline V gene sequence: CDR1 SNHLY, CDR2 FYNNEI. The junction had 3 bases not matched to a gene; V was cut back by 4 bases and J by 4 bases.

The chain has TRBV28 and TRBJ1-1; D unclear. V lost 5 bases and J lost 12, with 16 bases in between. The CDR3 sequence is 12 residues long. Germline V gives CDR1 MDHEN, CDR2 SYDVKM. The CDR3 spells CASSTSSVVPFF. The CDR3 DNA follows: TGTGCCAGCAGTACAAGCTCAGTTGTGCCTTTCTTT. Full variable domain (remainder filled in from reference TRBV28 and TRBJ1-1): DVKVTQSSRYLVKRTGEKVFLECVQDMDHENMFWYRQDPGLGLRLIYFSYDVKMKEKGDIPEGYSVSREKKERFSLILESASTNQTSMYLCASSTSSVVPFFGQGTRLTVV.

The sample holds a few counts of this clonotype. The gene calls are TRBV15 and TRBJ1-1; 8 bases are shared with TRBD1. CDR1 is LNHNV, CDR2 YYDKDF, per germline (reference sequence). The CDR3 extends over 14 amino acids. J gave up 6 bases and V 3 bases, and 6 bases lay outside the gene matches. The CDR3 DNA reads TGTGCCACCAGCAGTCCTGGACAGGGCCCTGAAGCTTTCTTT. As protein: CATSSPGQGPEAFF.

The genes are TRBV7-6 and TRBJ2-7, with D unresolved. This CDR3 spans 14 amino acids. Deletions cut 5 bases from V and 5 bases from J, with 16 bases between. The germline CDR1 and CDR2 sequences are SGHVS and FNYEAQ. CDR3 protein: CASSPNGGCDEQYF. The CDR3 region has the DNA TGTGCCAGCAGCCCCAACGGCGGTTGTGACGAGCAGTACTTC.

The rearrangement joins TRBV11-2 to TRBJ2-7; maybe TRBD1 (6 bases). Trimming pared 1 base from V and 4 bases from J, leaving 8 bases between. The germline V gene has CDR1 SGHAT and CDR2 FQNNGV. The CDR3 loop spans 13 amino acids. The DNA for the CDR3 is TGTGCCAGCAGCTTAGTCAGGGGATACGAGCAGTACTTC. Protein sequence: CASSLVRGYEQYF. Using reference TRBV11-2 and TRBJ2-7 for the parts outside the CDR3, the full variable domain is EAGVAQSPRYKIIEKRQSVAFWCNPISGHATLYWYQQILGQGPKLLIQFQNNGVVDDSQLPKDRFSAERLKGVDSTLKIQPAKLEDSAVYLCASSLVRGYEQYFGPGTRLTVT.

This clonotype was observed once. A read error may be the cause here, since a much bigger clone is one base away. The genes are TRBV10-2 and TRBJ1-1; 8 bases agree with TRBD1. The length of the CDR3 is 14 residues. CDR1 is WSHSY, CDR2 SAAADI, per germline. The chain's CDR3 is CASSDRTGPTEALF. CDR3 in DNA: TGCGCCAGCAGTGACAGGACAGGGCCAACTGAAGCTTTATTT.

The rearrangement joins TRBV27 to TRBJ1-1, with D tentatively TRBD1 (5 bases). CDR1 is MNHEY, CDR2 SMNVEV, per germline (reference sequence). Trimming left V 7 bases short and J 1 base short, with 13 bases between. The CDR3 extends over 14 amino acids. The CDR3 DNA sequence: TGTGCCAGCATGCTGGCCGGGGGGAACACTGAAGCTTTCTTT. It translates to CASMLAGGNTEAFF.